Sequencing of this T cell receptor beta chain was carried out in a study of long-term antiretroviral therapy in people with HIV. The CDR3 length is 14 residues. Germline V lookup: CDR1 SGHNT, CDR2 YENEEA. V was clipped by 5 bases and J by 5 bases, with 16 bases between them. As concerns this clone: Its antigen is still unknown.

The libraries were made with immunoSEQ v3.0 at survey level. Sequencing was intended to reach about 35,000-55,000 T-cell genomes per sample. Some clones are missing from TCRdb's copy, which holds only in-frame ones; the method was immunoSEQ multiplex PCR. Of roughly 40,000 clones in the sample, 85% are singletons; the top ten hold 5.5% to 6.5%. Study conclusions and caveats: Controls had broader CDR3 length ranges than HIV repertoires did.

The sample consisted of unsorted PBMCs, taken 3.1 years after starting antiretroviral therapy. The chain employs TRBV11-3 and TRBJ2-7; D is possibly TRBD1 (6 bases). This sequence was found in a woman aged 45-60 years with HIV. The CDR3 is CASSQTGLQDEQYF. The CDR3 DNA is TGTGCCAGCAGCCAAACAGGGTTACAGGACGAGCAGTACTTC.